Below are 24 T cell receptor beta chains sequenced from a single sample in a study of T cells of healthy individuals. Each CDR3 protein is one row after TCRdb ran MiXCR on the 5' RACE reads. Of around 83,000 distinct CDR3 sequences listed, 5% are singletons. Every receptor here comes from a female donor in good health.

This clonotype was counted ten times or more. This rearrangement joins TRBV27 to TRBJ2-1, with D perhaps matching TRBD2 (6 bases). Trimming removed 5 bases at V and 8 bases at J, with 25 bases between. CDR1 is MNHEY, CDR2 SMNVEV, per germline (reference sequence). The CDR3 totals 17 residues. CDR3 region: CASSPFGVSREGDEQFF. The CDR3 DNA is TGTGCCAGCAGTCCTTTCGGCGTCTCGCGGGAAGGCGATGAGCAGTTCTTC.

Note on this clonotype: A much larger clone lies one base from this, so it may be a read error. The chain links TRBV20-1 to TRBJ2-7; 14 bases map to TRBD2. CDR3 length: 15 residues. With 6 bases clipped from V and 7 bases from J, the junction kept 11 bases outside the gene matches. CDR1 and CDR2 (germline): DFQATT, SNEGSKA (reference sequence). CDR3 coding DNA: TGCAGTGCAATTACCGGGACTAGCGGGAGAAGAGAGCAGTACTTC. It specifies CSAITGTSGRREQYF.

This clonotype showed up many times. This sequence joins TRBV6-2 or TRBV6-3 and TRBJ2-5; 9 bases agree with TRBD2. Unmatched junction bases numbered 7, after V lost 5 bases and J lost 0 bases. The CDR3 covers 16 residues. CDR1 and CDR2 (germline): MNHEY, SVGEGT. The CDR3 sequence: CASSPGTSWYQETQYF. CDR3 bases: TGTGCCAGCAGTCCCGGGACTAGCTGGTACCAAGAGACCCAGTACTTC.

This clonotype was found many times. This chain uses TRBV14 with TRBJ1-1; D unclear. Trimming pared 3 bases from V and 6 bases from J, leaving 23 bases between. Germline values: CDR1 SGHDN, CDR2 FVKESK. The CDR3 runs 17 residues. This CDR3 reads CASSHLGPVSAGAEAFF. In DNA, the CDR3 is TGTGCCAGCAGCCACCTCGGACCGGTCTCGGCTGGCGCTGAAGCTTTCTTT. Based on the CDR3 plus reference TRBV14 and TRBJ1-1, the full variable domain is EAGVTQFPSHSVIEKGQTVTLRCDPISGHDNLYWYRRVMGKEIKFLLHFVKESKQDESGMPNNRFLAERTGGTYSTLKVQPAELEDSGVYFCASSHLGPVSAGAEAFFGQGTRLTVV.

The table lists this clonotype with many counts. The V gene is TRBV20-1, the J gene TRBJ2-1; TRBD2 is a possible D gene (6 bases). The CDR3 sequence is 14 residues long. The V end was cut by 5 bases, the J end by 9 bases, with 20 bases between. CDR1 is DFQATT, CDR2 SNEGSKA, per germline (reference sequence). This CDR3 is CSAHRDLVGGEQFF. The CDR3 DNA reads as TGCAGTGCTCACCGGGACTTGGTCGGCGGTGAGCAGTTCTTC.

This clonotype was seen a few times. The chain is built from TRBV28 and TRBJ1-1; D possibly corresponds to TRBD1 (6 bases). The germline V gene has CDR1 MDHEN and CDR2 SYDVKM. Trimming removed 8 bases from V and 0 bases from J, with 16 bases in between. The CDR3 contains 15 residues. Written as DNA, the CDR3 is TGTGCCAGCCGATTACAGGGAGCGATGAACACTGAAGCTTTCTTT. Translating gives CASRLQGAMNTEAFF. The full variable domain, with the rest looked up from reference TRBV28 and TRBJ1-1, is DVKVTQSSRYLVKRTGEKVFLECVQDMDHENMFWYRQDPGLGLRLIYFSYDVKMKEKGDIPEGYSVSREKKERFSLILESASTNQTSMYLCASRLQGAMNTEAFFGQGTRLTVV.

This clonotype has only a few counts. The CDR3 DNA reads as TGTGCCAGCAGTCAAGGACAGGGCTACGAGCAGTACTTC. Protein product: CASSQGQGYEQYF. This chain uses TRBV12-3 or TRBV12-4 with TRBJ2-7, with TRBD1 identical over 8 bases. The CDR3 sequence is 13 residues long. Trimming cost V 5 bases and J 3 bases; bases outside gene matches: 3.

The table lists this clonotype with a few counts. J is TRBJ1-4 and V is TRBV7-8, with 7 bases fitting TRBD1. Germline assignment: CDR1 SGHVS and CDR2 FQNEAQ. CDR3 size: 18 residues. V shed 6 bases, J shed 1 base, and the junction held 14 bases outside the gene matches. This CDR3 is CASRKGAGATGTNEKLFF. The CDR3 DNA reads TGTGCCAGCAGAAAGGGGGCAGGGGCAACGGGAACTAATGAAAAACTGTTTTTT.

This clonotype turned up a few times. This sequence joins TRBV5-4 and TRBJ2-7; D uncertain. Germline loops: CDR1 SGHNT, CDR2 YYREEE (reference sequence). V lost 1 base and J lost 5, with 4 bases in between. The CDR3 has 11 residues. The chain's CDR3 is CASSLYDEQYF. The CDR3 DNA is TGTGCCAGCAGCTTGTACGACGAGCAGTACTTC. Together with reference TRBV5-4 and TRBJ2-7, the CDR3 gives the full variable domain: ETGVTQSPTHLIKTRGQQVTLRCSSQSGHNTVSWYQQALGQGPQFIFQYYREEENGRGNFPPRFSGLQFPNYSSELNVNALELDDSALYLCASSLYDEQYFGPGTRLTVT.

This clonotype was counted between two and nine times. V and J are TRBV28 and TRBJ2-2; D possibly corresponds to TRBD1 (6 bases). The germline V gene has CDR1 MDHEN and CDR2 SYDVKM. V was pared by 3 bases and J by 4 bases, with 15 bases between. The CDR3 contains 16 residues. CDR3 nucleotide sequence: TGTGCCAGCAGTTTGGGGGCAGGGGTTCGCACCGGGGAGCTGTTTTTT. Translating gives CASSLGAGVRTGELFF.

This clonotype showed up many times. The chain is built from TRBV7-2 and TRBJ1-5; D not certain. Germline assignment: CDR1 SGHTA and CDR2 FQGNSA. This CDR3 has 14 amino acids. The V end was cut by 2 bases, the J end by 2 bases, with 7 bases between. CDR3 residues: CASSLRQGNQPQHF. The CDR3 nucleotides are TGTGCCAGCAGCTTAAGGCAGGGCAATCAGCCCCAGCATTTT.

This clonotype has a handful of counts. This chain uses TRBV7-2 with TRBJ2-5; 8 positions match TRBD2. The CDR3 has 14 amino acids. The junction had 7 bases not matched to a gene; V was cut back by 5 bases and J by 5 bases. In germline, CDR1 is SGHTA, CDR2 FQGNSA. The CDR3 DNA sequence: TGTGCCAGCAGCGTGGGACTAGTAGGGGAGACCCAGTACTTC. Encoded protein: CASSVGLVGETQYF.

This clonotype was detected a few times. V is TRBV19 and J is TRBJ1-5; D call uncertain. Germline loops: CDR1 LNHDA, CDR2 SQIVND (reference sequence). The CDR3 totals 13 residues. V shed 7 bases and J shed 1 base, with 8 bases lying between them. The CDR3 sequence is CASKVSSNQPQHF. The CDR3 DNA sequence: TGTGCCAGTAAAGTAAGCAGCAATCAGCCCCAGCATTTT.

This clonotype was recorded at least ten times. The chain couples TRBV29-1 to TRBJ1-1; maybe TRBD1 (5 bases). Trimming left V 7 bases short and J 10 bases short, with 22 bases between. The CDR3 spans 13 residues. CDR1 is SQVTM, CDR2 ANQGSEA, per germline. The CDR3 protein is CSAEGAVGVSAFF. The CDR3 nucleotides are TGCAGCGCCGAAGGGGCTGTCGGTGTATCAGCTTTCTTT.

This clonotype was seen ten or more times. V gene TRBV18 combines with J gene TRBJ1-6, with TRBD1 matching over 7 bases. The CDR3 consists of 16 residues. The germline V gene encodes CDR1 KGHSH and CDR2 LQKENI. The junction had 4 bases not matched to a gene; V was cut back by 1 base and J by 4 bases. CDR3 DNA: TGTGCCAGCTCACCACAGGGGGCAGGTTATAATTCACCCCTCCACTTT. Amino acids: CASSPQGAGYNSPLHF.

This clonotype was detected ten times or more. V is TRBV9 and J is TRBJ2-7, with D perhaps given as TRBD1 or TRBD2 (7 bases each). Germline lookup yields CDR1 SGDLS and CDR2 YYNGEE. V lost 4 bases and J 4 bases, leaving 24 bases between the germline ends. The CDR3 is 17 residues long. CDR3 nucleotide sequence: TGTGCCAGCAGCTCCGGGCGAGGGGAGGGGGCAGGTTACGAGCAGTACTTC. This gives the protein CASSSGRGEGAGYEQYF.

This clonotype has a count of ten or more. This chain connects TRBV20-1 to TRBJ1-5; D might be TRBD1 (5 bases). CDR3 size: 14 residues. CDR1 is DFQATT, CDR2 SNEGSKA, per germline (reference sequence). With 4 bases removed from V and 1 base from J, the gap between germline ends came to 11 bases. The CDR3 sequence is CSAKRGVSNQPQHF. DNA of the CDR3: TGCAGTGCTAAAAGGGGCGTGAGCAATCAGCCCCAGCATTTT.

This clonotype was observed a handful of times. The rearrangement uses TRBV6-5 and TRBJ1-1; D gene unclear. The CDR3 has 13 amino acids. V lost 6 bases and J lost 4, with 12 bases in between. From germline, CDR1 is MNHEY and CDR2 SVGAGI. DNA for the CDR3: TGTGCCAGCAGCCAAGTTATAGGCACTGAAGCTTTCTTT. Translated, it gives CASSQVIGTEAFF.

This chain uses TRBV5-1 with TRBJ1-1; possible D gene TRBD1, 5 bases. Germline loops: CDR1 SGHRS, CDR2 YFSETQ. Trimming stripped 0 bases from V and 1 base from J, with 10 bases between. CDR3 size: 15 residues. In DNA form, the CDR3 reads TGCGCCAGCAGCTTGGTCATCGGGGGGAACACTGAAGCTTTCTTT. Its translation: CASSLVIGGNTEAFF.

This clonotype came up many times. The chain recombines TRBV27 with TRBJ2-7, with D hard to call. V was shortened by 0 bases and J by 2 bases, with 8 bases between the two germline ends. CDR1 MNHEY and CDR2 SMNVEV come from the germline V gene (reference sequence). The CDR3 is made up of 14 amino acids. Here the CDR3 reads CASSLSMSAYEQYF. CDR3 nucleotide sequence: TGTGCCAGCAGTTTATCGATGTCCGCCTACGAGCAGTACTTC.

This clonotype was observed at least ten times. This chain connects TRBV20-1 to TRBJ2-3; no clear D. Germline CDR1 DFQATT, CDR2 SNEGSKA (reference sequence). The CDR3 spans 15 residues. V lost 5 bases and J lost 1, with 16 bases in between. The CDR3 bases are TGCAGTGCTCGAGTCCGCAAGGACGGCACAGATACGCAGTATTTT. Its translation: CSARVRKDGTDTQYF.

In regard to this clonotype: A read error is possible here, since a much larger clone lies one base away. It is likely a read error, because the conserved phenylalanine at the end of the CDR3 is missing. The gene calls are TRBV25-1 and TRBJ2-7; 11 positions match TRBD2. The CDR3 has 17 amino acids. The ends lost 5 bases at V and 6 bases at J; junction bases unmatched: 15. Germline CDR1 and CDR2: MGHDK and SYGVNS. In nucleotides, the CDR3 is TGTGCCAGCAGTCCGACTAGCGGGGTGGTGCGGCGTGGCGAGCAGTACTTA. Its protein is CASSPTSGVVRRGEQYL.

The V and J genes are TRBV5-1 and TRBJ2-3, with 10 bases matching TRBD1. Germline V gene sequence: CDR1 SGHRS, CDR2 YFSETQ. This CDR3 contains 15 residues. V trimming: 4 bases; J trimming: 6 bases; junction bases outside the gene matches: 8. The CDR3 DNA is TGCGCCAGCAGCACAGGGACAGGGGCTTTGGATACGCAGTATTTT. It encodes CASSTGTGALDTQYF.

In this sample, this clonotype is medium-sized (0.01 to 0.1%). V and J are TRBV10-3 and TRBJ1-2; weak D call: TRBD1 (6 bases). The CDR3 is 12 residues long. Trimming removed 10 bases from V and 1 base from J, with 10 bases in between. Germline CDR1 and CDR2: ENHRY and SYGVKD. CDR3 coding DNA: TGTGCCACAGCGGACAGTAACTATGGCTACACCTTC. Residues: CATADSNYGYTF.